Sequencing of this TCR beta chain was carried out in a study of T cell repertoires in cytomegalovirus infection. Looking at the study overall: HLA-B-restricted CMV epitopes that are well studied, plus recently identified HLA-C-restricted ones, were used by the study. An indication of both CMV infection and matching HLA type came from public TCR beta signatures.

Between the trimmed V and J ends, which lost 5 bases and 8 bases, there was a span of 9 bases. Germline CDR1 reads SGHDN; CDR2 reads FVKESK. This CDR3 contains 12 residues. Comment on this clonotype: Its antigen is not identified.

One entry per CDR3 protein, called by TCRdb with MiXCR from the reads. The repertoire holds about 700,000 distinct CDR3 sequences, with roughly 30% as singletons. The clonotype comes from a human donor in good health (CMV status not recorded). Some clones in this sample may be carry-over from other donors' samples. Source: cultured PBMCs, taken from culture after CMV antigen stimulation. V usage is TRBV14 and J usage is TRBJ1-4; no reliable D call. The CDR3 sequence is CASSTRGEKLFF. CDR3 in DNA: TGTGCCAGCAGCACTCGCGGGGAAAAACTGTTTTTT.